These T cell receptor beta chains were read from a single sample in a study of regulatory T cells in long-lasting Graves disease. MiXCR was run by TCRdb on the multiplex PCR reads, yielding one entry per CDR3 protein. Counted here are approximately 470,000 distinct CDR3 sequences, around 16% occurring once; the ten biggest clones make up more than 9%. These data were also reused for a study on T cells in Graves' hyperthyroidism and ophthalmopathy.

This sample comprised peripheral blood mononuclear cells (PBMCs), obtained at new diagnosis, from a patient treated with antithyroid drugs. The receptors come from a middle-aged man with Graves disease. The CDR3 runs from the conserved cysteine through the conserved F or W. Each record gives: J gene, clone size, D gene, V gene, CDR3 DNA, CDR3 protein. D genes are given only for firm matches. Clone sizes are given selectively: once, few, many, or a class where the clone is expanded.

j_gene: TRBJ2-1
abundance: NA
d_gene: NA
v_gene: TRBV20-1
CDR3nt: TGCAGTGCTAGAGATCTTAGGGCTAGCGATTCATACAATGAGCAGTTCTTC
CDR3aa: CSARDLRASDSYNEQFF

j_gene: TRBJ2-3
abundance: many
d_gene: TRBD2
v_gene: TRBV12-3/TRBV12-4
CDR3nt: TGTGCCAGCAGACCATTTAGCGGGAACACAGATACGCAGTATTTT
CDR3aa: CASRPFSGNTDTQYF

j_gene: TRBJ1-1
abundance: NA
d_gene: NA
v_gene: TRBV5-1
CDR3nt: TGCGCCAGCAGCTATAAGAACACTGAAGCTTTCTTT
CDR3aa: CASSYKNTEAFF

j_gene: TRBJ2-1
abundance: many
d_gene: NA
v_gene: TRBV20-1
CDR3nt: TGCAGTGCTAGTTACCCAGCCGGCAATGAGCAGTTCTTC
CDR3aa: CSASYPAGNEQFF

j_gene: TRBJ2-3
abundance: once
d_gene: NA
v_gene: TRBV7-9
CDR3nt: TGTGCCAACCAAGCGGGCGGCCGCACAGATACGCAGTATTTT
CDR3aa: CANQAGGRTDTQYF

j_gene: TRBJ2-1
abundance: many
d_gene: TRBD2
v_gene: TRBV29-1
CDR3nt: TGCAGCGTGGACCCGGGACTAGCGAGATTCAGCTCCTACAATGAGCAGTTCTTC
CDR3aa: CSVDPGLARFSSYNEQFF

j_gene: TRBJ2-2
abundance: few
d_gene: TRBD2
v_gene: TRBV11-2
CDR3nt: TGTGCCAGCAGCGGACGGACTAGCGGGACGATCGGGGAGCTGTTTTTT
CDR3aa: CASSGRTSGTIGELFF

j_gene: TRBJ2-5
abundance: many
d_gene: NA
v_gene: TRBV5-1
CDR3nt: TGCGCCAGCAGCTTGGCCCCCCAAGAGACCCAGTACTTC
CDR3aa: CASSLAPQETQYF

j_gene: TRBJ1-2
abundance: many
d_gene: TRBD1
v_gene: TRBV30
CDR3nt: TGTGCCTGGAGTGGGGACAGGGGATTTGGCGGCTACACCTTC
CDR3aa: CAWSGDRGFGGYTF

j_gene: TRBJ2-1
abundance: many
d_gene: TRBD2
v_gene: TRBV29-1
CDR3nt: TGCAGCACCCAAAAACCCGGGACTAGCGGGAGATTCAATGAGCAGTTCTTC
CDR3aa: CSTQKPGTSGRFNEQFF

j_gene: TRBJ2-1
abundance: few
d_gene: TRBD1
v_gene: TRBV6-5
CDR3nt: TGTGCCAGCAGTTACATCCCAGGGACAGGGGGAAATGAGCAGTTCTTC
CDR3aa: CASSYIPGTGGNEQFF

j_gene: TRBJ2-1
abundance: NA
d_gene: TRBD2
v_gene: TRBV14
CDR3nt: TGTGCCAGCAGCCAACCTGGGACTAGCGGGAGGACATATCTCAATGAGCAGTTCTTC
CDR3aa: CASSQPGTSGRTYLNEQFF

j_gene: TRBJ2-1
abundance: few
d_gene: TRBD2
v_gene: TRBV29-1
CDR3nt: TGCAGCTCCGGACTAGCGGGAGGTAGGTCCTACAATGAGCAGTTCTTC
CDR3aa: CSSGLAGGRSYNEQFF

j_gene: TRBJ2-3
abundance: NA
d_gene: NA
v_gene: TRBV20-1
CDR3nt: TGCAGTGCTAGCTGGACCCCGAGCACAGATACGCAGTATTTT
CDR3aa: CSASWTPSTDTQYF

j_gene: TRBJ2-5
abundance: many
d_gene: TRBD2
v_gene: TRBV13
CDR3nt: TGTGCCAGCAGCCGGGCTAGCGGTCCACAAGAGACCCAGTACTTC
CDR3aa: CASSRASGPQETQYF

j_gene: TRBJ2-1
abundance: NA
d_gene: NA
v_gene: TRBV10-2
CDR3nt: TGCGCCAGCAGCGAAGGGGCTAGCAAGGTCAATGAGCAGTTCTTC
CDR3aa: CASSEGASKVNEQFF

j_gene: TRBJ2-7
abundance: few
d_gene: NA
v_gene: TRBV28
CDR3nt: TGTGCCAGCAGTTTTTCCGGCCCAACCTACGAGCAGTACTTC
CDR3aa: CASSFSGPTYEQYF

j_gene: TRBJ2-2
abundance: many
d_gene: TRBD2
v_gene: TRBV28
CDR3nt: TGTGCCAGCAGCCGGGGACTAGCGGGGATTAACACCGGGGAGCTGTTTTTT
CDR3aa: CASSRGLAGINTGELFF

j_gene: TRBJ1-5
abundance: many
d_gene: NA
v_gene: TRBV28
CDR3nt: TGTGCCAGCAGTTTAGGGGGGACTAAGAATCAGCCCCAGCATTTT
CDR3aa: CASSLGGTKNQPQHF

j_gene: TRBJ2-3
abundance: many
d_gene: NA
v_gene: TRBV24-1
CDR3nt: TGTGCCACCAGTGATCTGGACAGTGAGTCAGATACGCAGTATTTT
CDR3aa: CATSDLDSESDTQYF

j_gene: TRBJ2-5
abundance: NA
d_gene: TRBD2
v_gene: TRBV29-1
CDR3nt: TGCAGCGTTGAAGGTCCCGGAATAGCGGGGGAGACCCAGTACTTC
CDR3aa: CSVEGPGIAGETQYF

j_gene: TRBJ2-7
abundance: many
d_gene: NA
v_gene: TRBV28
CDR3nt: TGTGCCAGCAGTCCTTTGACCGCCCATACCTACGAGCAGTACTTC
CDR3aa: CASSPLTAHTYEQYF

j_gene: TRBJ2-3
abundance: few
d_gene: TRBD2
v_gene: TRBV9
CDR3nt: TGTGCCAGCAGCTCGAGGACTAGCGGGACGCAGTATTTT
CDR3aa: CASSSRTSGTQYF

j_gene: TRBJ2-7
abundance: NA
d_gene: TRBD2
v_gene: TRBV20-1
CDR3nt: TGCAGTGCAGGTAGCGGGAGATCCTACGAGCAGTACTTC
CDR3aa: CSAGSGRSYEQYF

j_gene: TRBJ1-2
abundance: NA
d_gene: TRBD1
v_gene: TRBV28
CDR3nt: TGTGCCAGCAGTTTATACGGGACAGGGAACGGCTACACCTTC
CDR3aa: CASSLYGTGNGYTF

j_gene: TRBJ2-7
abundance: many
d_gene: NA
v_gene: TRBV7-8
CDR3nt: TGTGCCAGCAGCTTAGACAGCGGGTCCTCCTACGAGCAGTACTTC
CDR3aa: CASSLDSGSSYEQYF

j_gene: TRBJ1-2
abundance: NA
d_gene: TRBD1
v_gene: TRBV25-1
CDR3nt: TGTGCCAGCAGTGAGCCTGGGGCAGGGGGAATTTATGGCTACACCTTC
CDR3aa: CASSEPGAGGIYGYTF

j_gene: TRBJ2-7
abundance: many
d_gene: TRBD1
v_gene: TRBV5-1
CDR3nt: TGCGCCAGCAGCTCAACCGGGACAGGGTCGATTTACGAGCAGTACTTC
CDR3aa: CASSSTGTGSIYEQYF

j_gene: TRBJ2-7
abundance: few
d_gene: TRBD1
v_gene: TRBV9
CDR3nt: TGTGCCAGCAGCCGCGGACAGGGAGGAATCTACGAGCAGTACTTC
CDR3aa: CASSRGQGGIYEQYF

j_gene: TRBJ2-5
abundance: few
d_gene: NA
v_gene: TRBV27
CDR3nt: TGTGCCAGCACCCGGCAAGAGACCCAGTACTTC
CDR3aa: CASTRQETQYF

j_gene: TRBJ2-3
abundance: NA
d_gene: NA
v_gene: TRBV7-9
CDR3nt: TGTGCCAGCAGCTTAGTAGGGGCTGGCGCAGATACGCAGTATTTT
CDR3aa: CASSLVGAGADTQYF

j_gene: TRBJ2-7
abundance: NA
d_gene: TRBD2
v_gene: TRBV12-3/TRBV12-4
CDR3nt: TGTGCCAGCAGTTTGGCTAGCGGGAGGGTCGGAGAGCAGTACTTC
CDR3aa: CASSLASGRVGEQYF

j_gene: TRBJ2-5
abundance: many
d_gene: NA
v_gene: TRBV12-3/TRBV12-4
CDR3nt: TGTGCCAGCAGTCTGGTCCCCCGGGGGGAGACCCAGTACTTC
CDR3aa: CASSLVPRGETQYF

j_gene: TRBJ2-7
abundance: few
d_gene: NA
v_gene: TRBV20-1
CDR3nt: TGCAGTGCGGCCCCGGTCCCTTACGAGCAGTACTTC
CDR3aa: CSAAPVPYEQYF

j_gene: TRBJ2-5
abundance: NA
d_gene: TRBD1
v_gene: TRBV7-2
CDR3nt: TGTGCCAGCAGCTTAGACCGGGACAGGGGAGAGACCCAGTACTTC
CDR3aa: CASSLDRDRGETQYF

j_gene: TRBJ2-1
abundance: many
d_gene: NA
v_gene: TRBV12-3/TRBV12-4
CDR3nt: TGTGCCAGCAGACATCGGGGGAATGAGCAGTTCTTC
CDR3aa: CASRHRGNEQFF

j_gene: TRBJ2-7
abundance: many
d_gene: TRBD2
v_gene: TRBV5-1
CDR3nt: TGCGCCAGCAGCTTGGTAGCGGGAGGGCCGAGCGAGCAGTACTTC
CDR3aa: CASSLVAGGPSEQYF

j_gene: TRBJ2-3
abundance: many
d_gene: TRBD1
v_gene: TRBV7-2
CDR3nt: TGTGCCAGCAGCTCCATGACAGGGATAGGCACAGATACGCAGTATTTT
CDR3aa: CASSSMTGIGTDTQYF

j_gene: TRBJ2-1
abundance: NA
d_gene: TRBD2
v_gene: TRBV27
CDR3nt: TGTGCCAGCAGTCTAGCGGCCGCCTACAATGAGCAGTTCTTC
CDR3aa: CASSLAAAYNEQFF

j_gene: TRBJ2-6
abundance: many
d_gene: TRBD1
v_gene: TRBV28
CDR3nt: TGTGCCAGCAGTTCGACAGGGGGCAATTCTCATGTCTCTGGGGCCAACGTCCTGACTTTC
CDR3aa: CASSSTGGNSHVSGANVLTF

j_gene: TRBJ1-2
abundance: many
d_gene: NA
v_gene: TRBV20-1
CDR3nt: TGCAGTGCTAGAGTTGAGGGTCGGTCCAACTATGGCTACACCTTC
CDR3aa: CSARVEGRSNYGYTF

j_gene: TRBJ1-1
abundance: NA
d_gene: TRBD1
v_gene: TRBV6-2/TRBV6-3
CDR3nt: TGTGCCAGCAGTTACTTGGGACAGGGGAACACTGAAGCTTTCTTT
CDR3aa: CASSYLGQGNTEAFF

j_gene: TRBJ2-7
abundance: many
d_gene: TRBD2
v_gene: TRBV27
CDR3nt: TGTGCCAGCAGTTATCGGGAGACTAGCGGGAGAACCTACGAGCAGTACTTC
CDR3aa: CASSYRETSGRTYEQYF

j_gene: TRBJ2-2
abundance: many
d_gene: TRBD2
v_gene: TRBV11-2
CDR3nt: TGTGCCAGCAGCTTAGGCGGGAGAGGCACCGGGGAGCTGTTTTTT
CDR3aa: CASSLGGRGTGELFF

j_gene: TRBJ2-3
abundance: NA
d_gene: TRBD2
v_gene: TRBV9
CDR3nt: TGTGCCAGCAGCGCTAGCGGGAGCCTGAGCACAGATACGCAGTATTTT
CDR3aa: CASSASGSLSTDTQYF

j_gene: TRBJ2-5
abundance: many
d_gene: TRBD2
v_gene: TRBV7-3
CDR3nt: TGTGCCAGCAGCTCGGGGACTAGCGGGAGGGCCGAGACCCAGTACTTC
CDR3aa: CASSSGTSGRAETQYF

j_gene: TRBJ1-2
abundance: many
d_gene: NA
v_gene: TRBV7-8
CDR3nt: TGTGCCAGCAGCTTGAGGGTAATATGCTACACCTTC
CDR3aa: CASSLRVICYTF

j_gene: TRBJ2-1
abundance: NA
d_gene: TRBD1
v_gene: TRBV2
CDR3nt: TGTGCCAGCAGGACTCCCGGGACAGGGTCCCGCCATGAGCAGTTCTTC
CDR3aa: CASRTPGTGSRHEQFF

j_gene: TRBJ1-5
abundance: NA
d_gene: NA
v_gene: TRBV4-1
CDR3nt: TGCGCCAGCAGCCAAATTCAGGGTAGCAATCAGCCCCAGCATTTT
CDR3aa: CASSQIQGSNQPQHF

j_gene: TRBJ1-4
abundance: many
d_gene: NA
v_gene: TRBV20-1
CDR3nt: TGCAGTCCCTTCGCTACAGGAAGTGAAAAACTGTTTTTT
CDR3aa: CSPFATGSEKLFF

j_gene: TRBJ2-3
abundance: many
d_gene: NA
v_gene: TRBV28
CDR3nt: TGTGCCAGCAGTTTAGGGGGGAGTAGCGATACGCAGTATTTT
CDR3aa: CASSLGGSSDTQYF

j_gene: TRBJ2-2
abundance: many
d_gene: TRBD1
v_gene: TRBV7-8
CDR3nt: TGTGCCAGCAGCCCTAGGATCCAGGGGGACACCGGGGAGCTGTTTTTT
CDR3aa: CASSPRIQGDTGELFF